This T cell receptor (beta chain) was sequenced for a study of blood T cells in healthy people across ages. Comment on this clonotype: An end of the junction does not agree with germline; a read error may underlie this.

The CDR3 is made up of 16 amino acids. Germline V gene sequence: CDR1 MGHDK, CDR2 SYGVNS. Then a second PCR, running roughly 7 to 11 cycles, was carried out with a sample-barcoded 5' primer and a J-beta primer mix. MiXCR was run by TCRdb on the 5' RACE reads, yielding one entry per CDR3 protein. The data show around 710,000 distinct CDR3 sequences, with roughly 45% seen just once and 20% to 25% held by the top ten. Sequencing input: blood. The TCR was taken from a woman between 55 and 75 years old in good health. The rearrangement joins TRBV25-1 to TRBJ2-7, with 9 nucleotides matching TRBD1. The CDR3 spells CASSDTGTGLAYEQYF. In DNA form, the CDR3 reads TGTGCCAGCAGTGACACCGGGACAGGGCTCGCCTATGAGCAGTACTTC.